The 4 T cell receptor beta chains below all came from one sample that was sequenced in a study of cytomegalovirus exposure and HLA in healthy donors. Clones were sequenced by immunoSEQ multiplex PCR, and TCRdb holds only the in-frame ones, with some missing. The sample holds 250,000 to 400,000 clones, approximately 91% seen once. Source material: PBMCs. Source of these receptors: a man aged 25 to 40 in good health and CMV-seronegative.

The chain recombines TRBV6-1 with TRBJ1-6; 7 bases map to TRBD1. Germline CDR1 and CDR2: MNHNS and SASEGT. The CDR3 is 15 amino acids. The J segment lost 5 bases and the V segment lost 4 bases, leaving 5 bases of the junction unmatched. The CDR3 coding sequence is TGTGCCAGCAGTGGGAGACAGGGCGATAATTCACCCCTCCACTTT. Amino acids: CASSGRQGDNSPLHF.

J is TRBJ2-5 and V is TRBV7-6; no definite D call. The germline V gene has CDR1 SGHVS and CDR2 FNYEAQ. V lost 6 bases to trimming and J lost 0 bases, with 8 bases between them. CDR3 length equals 13 residues. The DNA for the CDR3 is TGTGCCAGCAGGAAGACTGACCAAGAGACCCAGTACTTC. It translates to CASRKTDQETQYF.

This sequence joins TRBV2 and TRBJ2-5, with D tentatively TRBD2 (7 bases). Germline lookup yields CDR1 SNHLY and CDR2 FYNNEI. The CDR3 consists of 16 residues. Between the trimmed V and J ends, which lost 0 bases and 4 bases, there was a span of 15 bases. CDR3 region: CASSEARSGGGETQYF. CDR3 DNA: TGTGCCAGCAGTGAAGCCCGGTCGGGGGGCGGAGAGACCCAGTACTTC. Supplemented by reference TRBV2 and TRBJ2-5, the full variable domain reads EPEVTQTPSHQVTQMGQEVILRCVPISNHLYFYWYRQILGQKVEFLVSFYNNEISEKSEIFDDQFSVERPDGSNFTLKIRSTKLEDSAMYFCASSEARSGGGETQYFGPGTRLLVL.

This rearrangement joins TRBV15 to TRBJ1-2; TRBD1 is a possible D gene (5 bases). V dropped 1 base and J dropped 7 bases, with 10 bases sitting between them. CDR3 length equals 13 residues. Germline CDR1 LNHNV, CDR2 YYDKDF (reference sequence). CDR3 sequence: CATSRVGGGGYTF. The DNA of the CDR3 is TGTGCCACCAGCAGAGTGGGGGGGGGTGGCTACACCTTC.